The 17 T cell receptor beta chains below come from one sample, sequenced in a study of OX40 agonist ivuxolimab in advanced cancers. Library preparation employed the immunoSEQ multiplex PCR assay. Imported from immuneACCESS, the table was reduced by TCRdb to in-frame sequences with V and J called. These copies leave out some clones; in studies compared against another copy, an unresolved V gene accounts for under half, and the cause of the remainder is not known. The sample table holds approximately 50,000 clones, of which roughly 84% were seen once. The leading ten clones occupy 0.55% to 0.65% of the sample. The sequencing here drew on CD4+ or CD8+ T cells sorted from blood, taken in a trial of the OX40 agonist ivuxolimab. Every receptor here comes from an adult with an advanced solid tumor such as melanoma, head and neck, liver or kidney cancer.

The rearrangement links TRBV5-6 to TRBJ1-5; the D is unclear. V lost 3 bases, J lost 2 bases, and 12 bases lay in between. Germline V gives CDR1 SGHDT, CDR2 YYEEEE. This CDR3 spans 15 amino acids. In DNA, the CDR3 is TGTGCCAGCAGCTCCCTCCAAGCGGGCAATCAGCCCCAGCATTTT. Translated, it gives CASSSLQAGNQPQHF. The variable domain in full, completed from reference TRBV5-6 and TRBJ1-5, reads DAGVTQSPTHLIKTRGQQVTLRCSPKSGHDTVSWYQQALGQGPQFIFQYYEEEERQRGNFPDRFSGHQFPNYSSELNVNALLLGDSALYLCASSSLQAGNQPQHFGDGTRLSIL.

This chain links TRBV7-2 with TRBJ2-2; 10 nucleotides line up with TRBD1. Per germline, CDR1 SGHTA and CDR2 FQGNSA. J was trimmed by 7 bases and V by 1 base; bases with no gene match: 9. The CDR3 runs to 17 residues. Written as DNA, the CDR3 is TGTGCCAGCAGCTTAGGGTCCTTGGGACAGGGGAGCGGGGAGCTGTTTTTT. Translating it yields CASSLGSLGQGSGELFF.

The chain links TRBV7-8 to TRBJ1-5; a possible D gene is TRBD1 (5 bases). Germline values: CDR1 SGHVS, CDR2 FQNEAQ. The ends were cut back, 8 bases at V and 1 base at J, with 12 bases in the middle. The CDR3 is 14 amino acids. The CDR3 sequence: CASRLGASNQPQHF. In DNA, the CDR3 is TGTGCCAGCCGACTAGGGGCGAGCAATCAGCCCCAGCATTTT.

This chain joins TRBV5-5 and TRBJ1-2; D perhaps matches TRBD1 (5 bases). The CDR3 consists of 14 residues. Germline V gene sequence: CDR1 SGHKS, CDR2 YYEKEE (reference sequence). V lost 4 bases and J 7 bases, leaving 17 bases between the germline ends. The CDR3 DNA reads TGTGCCAGCAGCAATCCTTCAGGGTTCTCTGGCTACACCTTC. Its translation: CASSNPSGFSGYTF.

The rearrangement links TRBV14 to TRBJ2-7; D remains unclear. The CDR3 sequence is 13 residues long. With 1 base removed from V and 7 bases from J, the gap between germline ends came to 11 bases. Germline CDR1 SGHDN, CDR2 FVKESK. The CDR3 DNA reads TGTGCCAGCAGCCAAGCGCCCTTCACTGAGCAGTACTTC. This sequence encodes CASSQAPFTEQYF.

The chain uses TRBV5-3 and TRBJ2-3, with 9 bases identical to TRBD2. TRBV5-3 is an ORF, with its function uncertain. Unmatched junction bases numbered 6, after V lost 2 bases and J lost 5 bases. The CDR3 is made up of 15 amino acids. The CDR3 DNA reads TGTGCCAGAAGCTTCCTGGCTAGCGGGAAAGATACGCAGTATTTT. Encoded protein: CARSFLASGKDTQYF.

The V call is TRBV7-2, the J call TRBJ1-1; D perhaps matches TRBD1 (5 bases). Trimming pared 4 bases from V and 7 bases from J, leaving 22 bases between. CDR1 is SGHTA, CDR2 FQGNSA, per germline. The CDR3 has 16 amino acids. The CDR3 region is CASSSRLGAGTGEAFF. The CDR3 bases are TGTGCCAGCAGCTCGAGGCTTGGGGCCGGGACCGGTGAAGCTTTCTTT.

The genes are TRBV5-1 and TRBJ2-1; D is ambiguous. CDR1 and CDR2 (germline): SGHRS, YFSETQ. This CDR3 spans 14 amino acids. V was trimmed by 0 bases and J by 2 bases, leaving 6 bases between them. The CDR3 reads CASSLVQAYNEQFF. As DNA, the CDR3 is TGCGCCAGCAGCTTGGTTCAAGCCTACAATGAGCAGTTCTTC.

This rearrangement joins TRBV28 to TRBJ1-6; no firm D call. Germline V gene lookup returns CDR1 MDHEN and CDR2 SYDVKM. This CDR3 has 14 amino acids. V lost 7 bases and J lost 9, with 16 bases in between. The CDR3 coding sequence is TGTGCCAGCACCCCAGCGGGTGTAGGTTCACCCCTCCACTTT. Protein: CASTPAGVGSPLHF. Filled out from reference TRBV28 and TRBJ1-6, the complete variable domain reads DVKVTQSSRYLVKRTGEKVFLECVQDMDHENMFWYRQDPGLGLRLIYFSYDVKMKEKGDIPEGYSVSREKKERFSLILESASTNQTSMYLCASTPAGVGSPLHFGNGTRLTVT.

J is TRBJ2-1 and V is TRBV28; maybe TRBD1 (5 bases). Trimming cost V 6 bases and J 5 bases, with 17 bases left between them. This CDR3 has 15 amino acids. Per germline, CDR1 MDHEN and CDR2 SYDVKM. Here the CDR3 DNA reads TGTGCCAGCAGCCCCGCCGGACACCCTAACAATGAGCAGTTCTTC. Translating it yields CASSPAGHPNNEQFF.

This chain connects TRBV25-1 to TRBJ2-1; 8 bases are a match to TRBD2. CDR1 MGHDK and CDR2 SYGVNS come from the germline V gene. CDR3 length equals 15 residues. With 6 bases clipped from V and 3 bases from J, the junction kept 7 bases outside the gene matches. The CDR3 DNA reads TGTGCCAGCAGCGGGGGGGCCGTAGGCTACAATGAGCAGTTCTTC. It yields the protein CASSGGAVGYNEQFF. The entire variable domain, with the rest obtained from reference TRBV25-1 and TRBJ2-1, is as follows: EADIYQTPRYLVIGTGKKITLECSQTMGHDKMYWYQQDPGMELHLIHYSYGVNSTEKGDLSSESTVSRIRTEHFPLTLESARPSHTSQYLCASSGGAVGYNEQFFGPGTRLTVL.

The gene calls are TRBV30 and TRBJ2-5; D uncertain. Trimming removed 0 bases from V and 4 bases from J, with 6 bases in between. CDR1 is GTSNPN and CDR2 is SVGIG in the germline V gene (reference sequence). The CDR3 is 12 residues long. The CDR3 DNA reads TGTGCCTGGAGTGTACAACGAGAGACCCAGTACTTC. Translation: CAWSVQRETQYF. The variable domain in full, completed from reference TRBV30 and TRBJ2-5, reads SQTIHQWPATLVQPVGSPLSLECTVEGTSNPNLYWYRQAAGRGLQLLFYSVGIGQISSEVPQNLSASRPQDRQFILSSKKLLLSDSGFYLCAWSVQRETQYFGPGTRLLVL.

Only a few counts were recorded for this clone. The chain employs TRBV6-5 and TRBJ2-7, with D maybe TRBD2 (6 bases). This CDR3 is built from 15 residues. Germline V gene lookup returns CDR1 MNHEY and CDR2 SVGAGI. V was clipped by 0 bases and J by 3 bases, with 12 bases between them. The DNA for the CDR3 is TGTGCCAGCAGTTACTCGAAGGCGGAGGGCTACGAGCAGTACTTC. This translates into CASSYSKAEGYEQYF.

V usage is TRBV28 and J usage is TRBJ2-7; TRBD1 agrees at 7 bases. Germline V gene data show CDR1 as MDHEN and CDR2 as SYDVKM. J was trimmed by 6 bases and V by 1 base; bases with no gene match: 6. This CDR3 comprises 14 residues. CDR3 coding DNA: TGTGCCAGCAGTTTATACAGGGGAATCGGCGAGCAGTACTTC. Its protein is CASSLYRGIGEQYF.

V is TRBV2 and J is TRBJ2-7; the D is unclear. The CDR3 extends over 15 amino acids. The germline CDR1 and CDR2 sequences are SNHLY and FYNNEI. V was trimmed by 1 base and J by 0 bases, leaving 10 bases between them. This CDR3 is CASSEDRPYSYEQYF. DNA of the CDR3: TGTGCCAGCAGTGAAGACAGACCCTACTCCTACGAGCAGTACTTC.

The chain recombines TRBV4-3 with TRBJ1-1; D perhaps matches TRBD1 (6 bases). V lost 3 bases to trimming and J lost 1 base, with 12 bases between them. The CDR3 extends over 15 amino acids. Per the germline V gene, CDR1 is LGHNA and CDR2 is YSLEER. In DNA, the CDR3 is TGCGCCAGCAGCCACCAGGACAGAGAGAACACTGAAGCTTTCTTT. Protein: CASSHQDRENTEAFF.

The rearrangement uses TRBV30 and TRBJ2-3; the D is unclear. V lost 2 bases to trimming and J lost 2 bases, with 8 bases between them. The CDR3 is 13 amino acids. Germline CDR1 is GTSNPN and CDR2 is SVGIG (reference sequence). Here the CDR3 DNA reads TGTGCCTGGAGTCCCGGCAACACAGATACGCAGTATTTT. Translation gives CAWSPGNTDTQYF.